This T cell receptor beta chain was documented in a study of T cells in Graves' hyperthyroidism and ophthalmopathy. CDR1 and CDR2 from the germline V gene are SGHKS and YYEKEE (reference sequence). Between the trimmed V and J ends, which lost 0 bases and 6 bases, there was a span of 12 bases. CDR3 size: 15 residues. Patients aged 18 to 65 had newly diagnosed hyperthyroidism lasting under 2 months. Regions amplified from RNA transcripts were the TCR beta CDR3 regions. A first-round RT-PCR of the TCR CDR3 used the HTBI primer set. TCRdb called the multiplex PCR reads again in MiXCR, with one record for every CDR3 protein. The sample includes fewer than 900,000 distinct CDR3 sequences, 18% of them seen just once.

This clonotype was obtained from a woman aged 50 to 60 with Graves' hyperthyroidism that later progressed to Graves' ophthalmopathy. This chain connects TRBV5-5 to TRBJ2-2; weak D call: TRBD1 (5 bases). Sequencing used blood. CDR3 amino acids: CASSLEPGWAGELFF. CDR3 nucleotides: TGTGCCAGCAGCTTGGAGCCAGGGTGGGCCGGGGAGCTGTTTTTT.